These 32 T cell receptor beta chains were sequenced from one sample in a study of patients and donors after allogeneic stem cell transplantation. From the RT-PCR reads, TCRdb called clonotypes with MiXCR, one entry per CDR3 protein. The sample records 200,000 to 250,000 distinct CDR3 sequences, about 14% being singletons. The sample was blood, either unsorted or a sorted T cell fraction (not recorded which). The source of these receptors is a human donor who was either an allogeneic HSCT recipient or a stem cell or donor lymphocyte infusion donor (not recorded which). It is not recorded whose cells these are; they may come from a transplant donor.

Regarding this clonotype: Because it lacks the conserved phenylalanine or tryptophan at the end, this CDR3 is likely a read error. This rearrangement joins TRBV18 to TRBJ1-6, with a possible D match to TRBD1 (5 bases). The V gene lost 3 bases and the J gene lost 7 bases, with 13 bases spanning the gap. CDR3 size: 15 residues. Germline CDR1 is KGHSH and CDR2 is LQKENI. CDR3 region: CASSPALGVNSPLHV. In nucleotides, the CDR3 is TGTGCCAGCTCACCCGCGTTGGGGGTGAATTCACCCCTCCACGTT.

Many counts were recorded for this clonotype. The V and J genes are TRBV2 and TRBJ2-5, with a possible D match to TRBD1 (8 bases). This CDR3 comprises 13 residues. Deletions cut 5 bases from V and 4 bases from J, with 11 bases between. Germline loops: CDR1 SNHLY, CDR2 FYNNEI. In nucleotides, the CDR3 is TGTGCCAGCAGTAACAGGGGGGGAGAGACCCAGTACTTC. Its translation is CASSNRGGETQYF.

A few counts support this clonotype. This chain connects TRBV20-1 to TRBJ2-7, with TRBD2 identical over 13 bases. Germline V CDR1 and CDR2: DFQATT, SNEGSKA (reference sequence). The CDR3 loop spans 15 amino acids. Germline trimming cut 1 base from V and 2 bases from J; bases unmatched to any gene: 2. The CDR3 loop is CSARATSGRPYEQYF. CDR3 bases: TGCAGTGCTAGAGCGACTAGCGGGAGGCCCTACGAGCAGTACTTC.

The CDR3 loop reads CASSRQTGSQPQHF. The CDR3 DNA reads TGTGCCAGCAGTAGGCAGACAGGGAGTCAGCCCCAGCATTTT. The chain combines TRBV27 with TRBJ1-5; 7 bases are a match to TRBD1. The V and J ends lost 5 bases and 6 bases, in that order; junction bases with no gene match: 7. This CDR3 has 14 residues. CDR1 and CDR2 from the germline V gene are MNHEY and SMNVEV (reference sequence).

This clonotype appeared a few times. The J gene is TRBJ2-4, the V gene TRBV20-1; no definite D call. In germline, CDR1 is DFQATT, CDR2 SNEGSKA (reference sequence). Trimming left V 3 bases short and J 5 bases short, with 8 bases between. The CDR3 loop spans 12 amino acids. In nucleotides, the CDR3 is TGCAGTGCTAGTAGGGCGGAAAACATTCAGTACTTC. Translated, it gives CSASRAENIQYF.

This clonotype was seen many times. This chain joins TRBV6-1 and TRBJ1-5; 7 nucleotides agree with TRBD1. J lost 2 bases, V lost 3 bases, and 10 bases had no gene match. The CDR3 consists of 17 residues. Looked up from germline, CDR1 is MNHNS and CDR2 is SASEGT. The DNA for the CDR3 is TGTGCCAGCAGTGAGACTCCGACAGGGTTCGGCAATCAGCCCCAGCATTTT. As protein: CASSETPTGFGNQPQHF.

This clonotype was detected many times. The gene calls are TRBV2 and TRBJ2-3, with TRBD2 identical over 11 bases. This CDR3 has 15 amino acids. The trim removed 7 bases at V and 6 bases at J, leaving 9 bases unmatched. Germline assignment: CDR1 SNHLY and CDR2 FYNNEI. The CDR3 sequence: CASIRELAGADTQYF. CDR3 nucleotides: TGTGCCAGCATAAGGGAACTAGCGGGGGCCGATACGCAGTATTTT.

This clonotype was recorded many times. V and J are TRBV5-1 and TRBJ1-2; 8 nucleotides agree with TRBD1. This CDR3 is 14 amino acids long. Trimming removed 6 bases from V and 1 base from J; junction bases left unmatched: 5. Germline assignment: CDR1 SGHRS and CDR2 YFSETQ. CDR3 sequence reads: CASTSTGDNYGYTF. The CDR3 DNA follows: TGCGCCAGCACCTCGACAGGGGATAACTATGGCTACACCTTC.

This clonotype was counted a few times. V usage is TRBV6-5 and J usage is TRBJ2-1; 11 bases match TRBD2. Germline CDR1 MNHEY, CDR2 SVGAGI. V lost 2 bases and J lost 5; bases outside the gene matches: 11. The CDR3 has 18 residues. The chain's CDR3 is CASSYSVLAGGQHNEQFF. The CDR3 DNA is TGTGCCAGCAGTTACAGTGTCCTAGCGGGAGGTCAACACAATGAGCAGTTCTTC.

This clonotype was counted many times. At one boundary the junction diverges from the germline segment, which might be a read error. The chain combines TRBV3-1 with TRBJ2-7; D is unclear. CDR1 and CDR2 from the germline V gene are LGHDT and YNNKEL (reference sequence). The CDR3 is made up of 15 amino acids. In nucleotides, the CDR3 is TGTGCCAGCAGACAAGGGTCGGCAGCCTCCTACGAGCAGTACTTC. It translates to CASRQGSAASYEQYF.

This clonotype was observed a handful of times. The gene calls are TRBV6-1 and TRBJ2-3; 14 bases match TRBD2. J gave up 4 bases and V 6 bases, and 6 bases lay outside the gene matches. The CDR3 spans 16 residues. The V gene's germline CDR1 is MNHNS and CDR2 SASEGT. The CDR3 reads CASRATSGGVSDTQYF. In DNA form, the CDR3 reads TGTGCCAGCAGGGCGACTAGCGGGGGGGTGTCAGATACGCAGTATTTT.

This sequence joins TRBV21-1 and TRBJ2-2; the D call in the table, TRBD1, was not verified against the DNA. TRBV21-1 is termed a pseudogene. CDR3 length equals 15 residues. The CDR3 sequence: CASSKGGACTGELFF. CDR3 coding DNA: TGTGCCAGCAGCAAAGGGGGGGCGTGCACCGGGGAGCTGTTTTTT.

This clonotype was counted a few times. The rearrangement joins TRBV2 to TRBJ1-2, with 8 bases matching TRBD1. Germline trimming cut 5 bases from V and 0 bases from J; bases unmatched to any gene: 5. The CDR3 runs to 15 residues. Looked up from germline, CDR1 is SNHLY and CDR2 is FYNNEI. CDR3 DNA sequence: TGTGCCAGCAGTAGGACAGGGACCGCTAACTATGGCTACACCTTC. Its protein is CASSRTGTANYGYTF.

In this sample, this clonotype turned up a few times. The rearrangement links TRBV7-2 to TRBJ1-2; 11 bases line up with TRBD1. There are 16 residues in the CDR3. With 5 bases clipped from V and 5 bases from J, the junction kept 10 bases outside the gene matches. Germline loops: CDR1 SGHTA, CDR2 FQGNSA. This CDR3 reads CASSPGGQGVGYGYTF. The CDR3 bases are TGTGCCAGCAGCCCAGGGGGACAGGGGGTAGGATATGGCTACACCTTC.

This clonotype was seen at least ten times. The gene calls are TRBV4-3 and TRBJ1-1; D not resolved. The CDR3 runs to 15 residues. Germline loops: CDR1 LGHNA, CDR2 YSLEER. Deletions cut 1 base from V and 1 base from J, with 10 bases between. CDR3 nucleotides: TGCGCCAGCAGCCAAGGGTCGATTACGAACACTGAAGCTTTCTTT. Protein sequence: CASSQGSITNTEAFF.

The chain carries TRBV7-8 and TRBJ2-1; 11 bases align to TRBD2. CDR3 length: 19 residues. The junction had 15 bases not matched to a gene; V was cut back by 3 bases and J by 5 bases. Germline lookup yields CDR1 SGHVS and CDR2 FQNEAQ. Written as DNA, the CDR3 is TGTGCCAGCAGCTTCGCAGGGGGGTTAGCGGGAGGGCTGGACAATGAGCAGTTCTTC. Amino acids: CASSFAGGLAGGLDNEQFF. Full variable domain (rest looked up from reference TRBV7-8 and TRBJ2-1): GAGVSQSPRYKVAKRGQDVALRCDPISGHVSLFWYQQALGQGPEFLTYFQNEAQLDKSGLPSDRFFAERPEGSVSTLKIQRTQQEDSAVYLCASSFAGGLAGGLDNEQFFGPGTRLTVL.

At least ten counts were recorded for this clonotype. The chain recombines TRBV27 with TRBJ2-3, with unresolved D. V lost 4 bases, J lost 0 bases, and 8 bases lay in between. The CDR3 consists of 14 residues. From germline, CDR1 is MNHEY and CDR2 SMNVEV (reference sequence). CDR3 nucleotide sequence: TGTGCCAGCAGTTACAAAGGGAGCACAGATACGCAGTATTTT. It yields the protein CASSYKGSTDTQYF.

The CDR3 DNA is TGTGCCAGCAGCGCGAATACCCAGGGAAGTAGATTATCCGGGGAGCTGTTTTTT. The encoded protein is CASSANTQGSRLSGELFF. V gene TRBV9 combines with J gene TRBJ2-2, with D maybe TRBD1 (5 bases). Germline CDR1 SGDLS, CDR2 YYNGEE. Trimming stripped 3 bases from V and 6 bases from J, with 24 bases between. The CDR3 is made up of 18 amino acids.

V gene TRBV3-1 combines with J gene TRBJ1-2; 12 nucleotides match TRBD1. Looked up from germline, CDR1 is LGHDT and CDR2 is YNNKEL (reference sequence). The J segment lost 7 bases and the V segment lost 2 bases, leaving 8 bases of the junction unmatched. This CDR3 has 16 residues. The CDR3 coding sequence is TGTGCCAGCAGCCAATCTCCGGGACAGGGGGCGAGTGGCTACACCTTC. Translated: CASSQSPGQGASGYTF.

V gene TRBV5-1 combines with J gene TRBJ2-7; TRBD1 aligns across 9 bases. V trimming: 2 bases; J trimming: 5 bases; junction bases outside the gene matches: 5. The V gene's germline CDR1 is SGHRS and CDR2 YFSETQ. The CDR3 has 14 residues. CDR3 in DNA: TGCGCCAGCAGCTTCGGGACAGGGTCGAACGAGCAGTACTTC. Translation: CASSFGTGSNEQYF.

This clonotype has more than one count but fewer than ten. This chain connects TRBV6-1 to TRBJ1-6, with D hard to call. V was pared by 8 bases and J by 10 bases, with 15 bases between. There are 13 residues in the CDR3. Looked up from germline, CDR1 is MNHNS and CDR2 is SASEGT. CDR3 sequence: CASAEKRNSPLHF. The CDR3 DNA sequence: TGTGCCAGCGCGGAGAAAAGGAACTCACCCCTCCACTTT.

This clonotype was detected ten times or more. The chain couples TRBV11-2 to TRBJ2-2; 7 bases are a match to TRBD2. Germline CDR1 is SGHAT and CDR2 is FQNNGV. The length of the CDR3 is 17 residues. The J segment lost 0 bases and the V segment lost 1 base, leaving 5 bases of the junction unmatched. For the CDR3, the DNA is TGTGCCAGCAGCTTAGTCTCCGCGGGAGCGAACACCGGGGAGCTGTTTTTT. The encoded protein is CASSLVSAGANTGELFF.

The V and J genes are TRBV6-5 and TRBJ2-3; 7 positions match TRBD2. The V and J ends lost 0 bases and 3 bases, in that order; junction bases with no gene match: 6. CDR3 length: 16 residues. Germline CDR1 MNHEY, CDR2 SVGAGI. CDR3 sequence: CASSYSFSGLTDTQYF. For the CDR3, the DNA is TGTGCCAGCAGTTACTCTTTTAGCGGGCTTACAGATACGCAGTATTTT.

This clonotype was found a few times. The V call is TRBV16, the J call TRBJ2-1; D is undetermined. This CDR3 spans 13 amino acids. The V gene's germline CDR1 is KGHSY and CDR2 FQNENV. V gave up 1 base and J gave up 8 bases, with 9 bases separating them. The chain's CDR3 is CASSQFVGYEQFF. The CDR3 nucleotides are TGTGCCAGCAGCCAATTCGTCGGCTATGAGCAGTTCTTC.

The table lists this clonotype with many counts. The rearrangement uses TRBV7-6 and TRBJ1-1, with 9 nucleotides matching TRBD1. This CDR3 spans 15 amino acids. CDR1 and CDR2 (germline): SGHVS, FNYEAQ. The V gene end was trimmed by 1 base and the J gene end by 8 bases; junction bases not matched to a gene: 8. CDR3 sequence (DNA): TGTGCCAGCAGCTTAGACAGGGGGCCAGGCGCAGAAGCTTTCTTT. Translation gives CASSLDRGPGAEAFF.

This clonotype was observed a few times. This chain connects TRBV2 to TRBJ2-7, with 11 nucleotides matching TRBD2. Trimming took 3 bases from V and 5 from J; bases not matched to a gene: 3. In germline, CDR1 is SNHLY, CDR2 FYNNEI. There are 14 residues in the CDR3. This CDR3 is CASSELGLADEQYF. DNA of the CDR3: TGTGCCAGCAGTGAGTTGGGACTAGCGGACGAGCAGTACTTC.

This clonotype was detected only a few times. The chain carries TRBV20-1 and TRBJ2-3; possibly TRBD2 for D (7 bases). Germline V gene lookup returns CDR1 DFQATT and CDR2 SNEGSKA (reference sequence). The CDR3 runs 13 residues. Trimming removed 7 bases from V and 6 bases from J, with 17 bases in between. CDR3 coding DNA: TGCAGTGTCCAGAGGGGGGGCGGGGATACGCAGTATTTT. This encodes CSVQRGGGDTQYF.

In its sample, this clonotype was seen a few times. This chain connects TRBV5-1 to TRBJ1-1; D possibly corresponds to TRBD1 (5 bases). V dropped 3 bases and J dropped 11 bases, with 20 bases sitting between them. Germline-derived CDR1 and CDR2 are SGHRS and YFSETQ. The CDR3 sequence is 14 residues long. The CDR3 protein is CASSSRPGAKGAFF. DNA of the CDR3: TGCGCCAGCAGCTCTAGGCCCGGGGCGAAAGGGGCTTTCTTT.

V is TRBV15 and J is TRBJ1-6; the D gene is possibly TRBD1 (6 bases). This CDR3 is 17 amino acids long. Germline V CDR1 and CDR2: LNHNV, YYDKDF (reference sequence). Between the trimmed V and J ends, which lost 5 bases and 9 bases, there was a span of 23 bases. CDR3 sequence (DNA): TGTGCCACCAGCCCTTCCCGGGCAGGGGCCTTCGGTTCACCCCTCCACTTT. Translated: CATSPSRAGAFGSPLHF.

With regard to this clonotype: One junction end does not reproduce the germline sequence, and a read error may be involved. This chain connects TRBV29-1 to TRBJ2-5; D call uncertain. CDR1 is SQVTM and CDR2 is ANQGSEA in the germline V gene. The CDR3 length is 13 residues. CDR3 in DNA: TGCAGCGTTGATTTGGCTGCAGGAGAGACCCAGCACTTC. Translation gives CSVDLAAGETQHF.

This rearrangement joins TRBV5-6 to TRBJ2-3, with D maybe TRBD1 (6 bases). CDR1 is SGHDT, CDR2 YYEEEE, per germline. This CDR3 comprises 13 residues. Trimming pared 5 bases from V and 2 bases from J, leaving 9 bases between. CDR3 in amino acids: CASSRQDTDTQYF. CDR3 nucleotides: TGTGCCAGCAGTCGACAGGACACAGATACGCAGTATTTT. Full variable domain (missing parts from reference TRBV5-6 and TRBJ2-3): DAGVTQSPTHLIKTRGQQVTLRCSPKSGHDTVSWYQQALGQGPQFIFQYYEEEERQRGNFPDRFSGHQFPNYSSELNVNALLLGDSALYLCASSRQDTDTQYFGPGTRLTVL.

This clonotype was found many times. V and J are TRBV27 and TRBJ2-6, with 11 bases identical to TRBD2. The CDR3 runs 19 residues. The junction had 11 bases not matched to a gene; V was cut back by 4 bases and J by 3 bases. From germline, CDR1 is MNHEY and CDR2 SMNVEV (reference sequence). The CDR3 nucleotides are TGTGCCAGCAGTTCCCGCCCAACTAGCGGGAGATATGGGGCCAACGTCCTGACTTTC. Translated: CASSSRPTSGRYGANVLTF. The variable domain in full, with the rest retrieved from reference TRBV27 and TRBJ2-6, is EAQVTQNPRYLITVTGKKLTVTCSQNMNHEYMSWYRQDPGLGLRQIYYSMNVEVTDKGDVPEGYKVSRKEKRNFPLILESPSPNQTSLYFCASSSRPTSGRYGANVLTFGAGSRLTVL.